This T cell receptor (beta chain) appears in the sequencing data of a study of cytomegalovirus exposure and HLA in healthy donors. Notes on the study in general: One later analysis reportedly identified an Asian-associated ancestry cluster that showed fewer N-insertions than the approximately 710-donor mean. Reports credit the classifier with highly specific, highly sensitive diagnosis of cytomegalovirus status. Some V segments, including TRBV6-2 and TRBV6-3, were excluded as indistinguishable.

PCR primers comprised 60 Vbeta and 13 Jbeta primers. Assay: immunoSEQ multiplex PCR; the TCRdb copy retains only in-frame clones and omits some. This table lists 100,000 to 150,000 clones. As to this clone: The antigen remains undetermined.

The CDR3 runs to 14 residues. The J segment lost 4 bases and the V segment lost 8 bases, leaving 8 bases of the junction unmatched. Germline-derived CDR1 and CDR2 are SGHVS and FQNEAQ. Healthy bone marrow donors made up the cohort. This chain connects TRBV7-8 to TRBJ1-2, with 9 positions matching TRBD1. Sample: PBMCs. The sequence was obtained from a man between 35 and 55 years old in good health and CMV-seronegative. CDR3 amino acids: CASSGTGGRYGYTF. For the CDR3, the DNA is TGTGCCAGCTCCGGTACAGGGGGCCGCTATGGCTACACCTTC.